These 4 T cell receptor beta chains share one sample of origin, sequenced in a study of sequential checkpoint blockade in melanoma. Profiling relied on immunoSEQ multiplex PCR, and the TCRdb table lists in-frame clones only, not all of them. The repertoire holds 13,000 or so clones, with roughly 60% as singletons. As for treatment: randomized to nivolumab then ipilimumab (arm A) or the reverse (arm B). The sample in question was CD8+ T cells sorted from blood (inferred from file names), obtained from a patient given nivolumab and ipilimumab in sequence. The receptors were sampled from a human donor with melanoma.

V is TRBV6-5 and J is TRBJ2-1; D is perhaps TRBD1 (6 bases). The CDR3 runs to 14 residues. Germline CDR1 and CDR2: MNHEY and SVGAGI. Trimming took 2 bases from V and 7 from J, leaving 12 bases between them. The CDR3 loop is CASSYGAQGNEQFF. The CDR3 DNA follows: TGTGCCAGCAGTTACGGGGCCCAGGGGAATGAGCAGTTCTTC.

The rearrangement links TRBV19 to TRBJ2-7, with 10 bases lining up with TRBD2. V shed 2 bases, J shed 3 bases, and the junction held 1 base outside the gene matches. CDR1 is LNHDA, CDR2 SQIVND, per germline (reference sequence). The CDR3 loop spans 14 amino acids. In nucleotides, the CDR3 is TGTGCCAGTAGTATAACTAGCGGGGACTACGAGCAGTACTTC. Translation gives CASSITSGDYEQYF. The whole variable domain, filled in from reference TRBV19 and TRBJ2-7, reads DGGITQSPKYLFRKEGQNVTLSCEQNLNHDAMYWYRQDPGQGLRLIYYSQIVNDFQKGDIAEGYSVSREKKESFPLTVTSAQKNPTAFYLCASSITSGDYEQYFGPGTRLTVT.

This clone appeared a single time. This rearrangement joins TRBV7-8 to TRBJ2-7, with D possibly matching TRBD2 (6 bases). V was trimmed by 1 base and J by 0 bases, leaving 10 bases between them. Germline V CDR1 and CDR2: SGHVS, FQNEAQ. This CDR3 is 15 amino acids long. The CDR3 here is CASSLGSSDSYEQYF. CDR3 DNA: TGTGCCAGCAGCTTAGGTTCTAGCGACTCCTACGAGCAGTACTTC.

The rearrangement joins TRBV27 to TRBJ2-1; the D is unclear. CDR1 and CDR2 from the germline V gene are MNHEY and SMNVEV (reference sequence). CDR3 size: 16 residues. Deletions cut 5 bases from V and 4 bases from J, with 18 bases between. The DNA of the CDR3 is TGTGCCAGCAGTCCAACGGTGACTCTCATTTACAATGAGCAGTTCTTC. Its translation is CASSPTVTLIYNEQFF.